Below, 27 T cell receptor beta chains from the same sample are listed, as sequenced in a study of T cells in Graves' hyperthyroidism and ophthalmopathy. Amplification of TCR beta CDR3 regions used RNA as the template. TCR CDR3 regions were first amplified by RT-PCR with HTBI primers. MiXCR, applied by TCRdb to the multiplex PCR reads, yields one record per CDR3 protein. The sample records approximately 350,000 distinct CDR3 sequences, 13% to 15% being singletons. The sample comprised blood. The receptor source for this set is a woman in her fifties or sixties with Graves' ophthalmopathy.

The rearrangement joins TRBV3-1 to TRBJ2-3, with 10 bases lining up with TRBD2. Per the germline V gene, CDR1 is LGHDT and CDR2 is YNNKEL (reference sequence). J was trimmed by 5 bases and V by 4 bases; bases with no gene match: 6. The CDR3 runs 15 residues. CDR3 sequence (DNA): TGTGCCAGCAGCCGGACTAGCGGAGACAGAGATACGCAGTATTTT. This translates into CASSRTSGDRDTQYF.

This clonotype was counted only a few times. The chain combines TRBV15 with TRBJ2-7; TRBD1 matches 8 bases. The CDR3 runs to 14 residues. Germline assignment: CDR1 LNHNV and CDR2 YYDKDF (reference sequence). J lost 5 bases, V lost 5 bases, and 8 bases had no gene match. CDR3 region: CATSQMDRENEQYF. In DNA, the CDR3 is TGTGCCACCAGCCAGATGGACAGGGAGAACGAGCAGTACTTC.

V usage is TRBV7-6 and J usage is TRBJ2-1; TRBD1 matches 8 bases. The CDR3 runs to 18 residues. Germline V gene data show CDR1 as SGHVS and CDR2 as FNYEAQ. J lost 0 bases, V lost 5 bases, and 12 bases had no gene match. The CDR3 protein is CASSPGPYRGSSYNEQFF. The CDR3 DNA sequence: TGTGCCAGCAGCCCGGGACCCTACAGGGGGAGCTCCTACAATGAGCAGTTCTTC.

V and J are TRBV11-2 and TRBJ2-1; a possible D gene is TRBD1 (7 bases). Germline V lookup: CDR1 SGHAT, CDR2 FQNNGV. V was pared by 1 base and J by 6 bases, with 22 bases between. The CDR3 spans 18 residues. The CDR3 here is CASSLVGGGLGASNEQFF. CDR3 in DNA: TGTGCCAGCAGCTTAGTCGGAGGGGGCTTAGGAGCCTCCAATGAGCAGTTCTTC.

The chain couples TRBV7-9 to TRBJ1-1; D unresolved. The CDR3 extends over 13 amino acids. Trimming cost V 5 bases and J 6 bases, with 13 bases left between them. Germline CDR1 reads SEHNR; CDR2 reads FQNEAQ (reference sequence). In DNA, the CDR3 is TGTGCCAGCAGCCCTGGCGGTCTTCCTGAAGCTTTCTTT. The encoded protein is CASSPGGLPEAFF.

This clonotype was seen ten or more times. The rearrangement joins TRBV7-6 to TRBJ2-7, with 11 positions matching TRBD1. The germline gives CDR1 SGHVS, CDR2 FNYEAQ. V dropped 1 base and J dropped 4; count of bases not matched to a gene: 6. The CDR3 is made up of 16 amino acids. CDR3 amino acids: CASSLGAGTGGYEQYF. In DNA form, the CDR3 reads TGTGCCAGCAGCTTAGGGGCCGGGACAGGGGGTTACGAGCAGTACTTC. Full variable domain (missing parts from reference TRBV7-6 and TRBJ2-7): GAGVSQSPRYKVTKRGQDVALRCDPISGHVSLYWYRQALGQGPEFLTYFNYEAQQDKSGLPNDRFSAERPEGSISTLTIQRTEQRDSAMYRCASSLGAGTGGYEQYFGPGTRLTVT.

A few counts support this clonotype. This chain connects TRBV5-6 to TRBJ2-7; D call uncertain. The CDR3 sequence is 13 residues long. Trimming pared 3 bases from V and 5 bases from J, leaving 12 bases between. Per the germline V gene, CDR1 is SGHDT and CDR2 is YYEEEE. The CDR3 nucleotides read TGTGCCAGCAGCTATACAATCTGGGACGAGCAGTACTTC. It is translated as CASSYTIWDEQYF.

In this sample, this clonotype turned up many times. The chain uses TRBV6-1 and TRBJ2-4; tentative D call: TRBD1 (6 bases). Germline CDR1 and CDR2: MNHNS and SASEGT. CDR3 length: 15 amino acids. The ends were cut back, 5 bases at V and 2 bases at J, with 13 bases in the middle. The DNA for the CDR3 is TGTGCCAGCAGTAAACAGGGTTTGACCAAAAACATTCAGTACTTC. Translation gives CASSKQGLTKNIQYF.

The genes are TRBV25-1 and TRBJ2-2; no clear D. The CDR3 consists of 14 residues. Between the trimmed V and J ends, which lost 6 bases and 2 bases, there was a span of 10 bases. Germline assignment: CDR1 MGHDK and CDR2 SYGVNS. The CDR3 DNA follows: TGTGCCAGCAGGGGGTTGGGAAACACCGGGGAGCTGTTTTTT. Its protein is CASRGLGNTGELFF.

In this sample, this clonotype turned up many times. The rearrangement joins TRBV20-1 to TRBJ2-7, with D perhaps matching TRBD2 (7 bases). The CDR3 spans 17 residues. Trimming cost V 2 bases and J 4 bases, with 24 bases left between them. The V gene's germline CDR1 is DFQATT and CDR2 SNEGSKA (reference sequence). The CDR3 reads CSARSWGGASILYEQYF. In DNA form, the CDR3 reads TGCAGTGCTAGATCCTGGGGGGGGGCTTCGATCCTATACGAGCAGTACTTC.

This clonotype has just a few counts. The DNA of the CDR3 is TGTGCCAGCAGCAAGCGGGTTGGGGAGACCCAGTACTTC. This sequence encodes CASSKRVGETQYF. The chain links TRBV9 to TRBJ2-5; tentative D call: TRBD2 (6 bases). Germline lookup yields CDR1 SGDLS and CDR2 YYNGEE. CDR3 size: 13 residues. V lost 4 bases, J lost 5 bases, and 12 bases lay in between.

This clonotype was seen ten or more times. The chain employs TRBV28 and TRBJ1-1, with D perhaps TRBD1 (6 bases). CDR1 is MDHEN, CDR2 SYDVKM, per germline. V gave up 3 bases and J gave up 5 bases, with 10 bases separating them. There are 13 residues in the CDR3. The CDR3 sequence: CASSFGRGTEAFF. The CDR3 nucleotides are TGTGCCAGCAGTTTCGGCAGGGGAACTGAAGCTTTCTTT.

The genes are TRBV11-2 and TRBJ2-7, with D tentatively TRBD2 (5 bases). The CDR3 is 14 amino acids. The germline V and J ends were trimmed by 2 bases and 3 bases, with 11 bases remaining between them. Germline V gene lookup returns CDR1 SGHAT and CDR2 FQNNGV. The CDR3 reads CASSLTRVGYEQYF. CDR3 nucleotide sequence: TGTGCCAGCAGCTTAACTAGGGTCGGCTACGAGCAGTACTTC.

This clonotype has just a few counts. The V and J genes are TRBV7-6 and TRBJ2-1; 9 bases agree with TRBD1. The CDR3 consists of 15 residues. Germline CDR1 is SGHVS and CDR2 is FNYEAQ. Germline trimming cut 5 bases from V and 6 bases from J; bases unmatched to any gene: 8. The CDR3 loop is CASSLGQGIFNEQFF. CDR3 DNA: TGTGCCAGCAGCCTCGGACAGGGGATTTTCAATGAGCAGTTCTTC.

This rearrangement joins TRBV10-3 to TRBJ2-3, with 7 bases identical to TRBD2. With 5 bases clipped from V and 2 bases from J, the junction kept 1 base outside the gene matches. Germline V gives CDR1 ENHRY, CDR2 SYGVKD. The CDR3 has 13 residues. The CDR3 region is CAISLADTDTQYF. CDR3 in DNA: TGTGCCATCAGTCTAGCGGACACAGATACGCAGTATTTT.

This clonotype was counted at least ten times. The V gene is TRBV11-2, the J gene TRBJ2-1; possibly TRBD2 for D (5 bases). Germline CDR1 and CDR2: SGHAT and FQNNGV. The CDR3 has 16 amino acids. Trimming stripped 6 bases from V and 0 bases from J, with 15 bases between. The DNA for the CDR3 is TGTGCCAGCAGTTTGAGCGTTGGGAGCTCCTACAATGAGCAGTTCTTC. Amino acids: CASSLSVGSSYNEQFF.

This clonotype was seen ten or more times. The chain has TRBV20-1 and TRBJ1-5, with TRBD1 matching 8 bases. The V gene's germline CDR1 is DFQATT and CDR2 SNEGSKA (reference sequence). This CDR3 has 15 amino acids. J gave up 5 bases and V 1 base, and 7 bases lay outside the gene matches. The CDR3 DNA reads as TGCAGTGCTAGAGCCGGGACAGGTGAAGATCAGCCCCAGCATTTT. Its protein product is CSARAGTGEDQPQHF.

This clonotype was observed at least ten times. The chain recombines TRBV5-8 with TRBJ2-2, with 8 bases identical to TRBD2. Germline CDR1 reads SGHTS; CDR2 reads YDEGEE. CDR3 length: 15 residues. Trimming took 4 bases from V and 1 from J; bases not matched to a gene: 3. Here the CDR3 reads CASSAGTRNTGELFF. CDR3 bases: TGTGCCAGCAGCGCCGGGACTAGGAACACCGGGGAGCTGTTTTTT.

In its sample, this clonotype was seen a few times. The genes are TRBV6-5 and TRBJ2-7; TRBD2 agrees at 9 bases. Germline assignment: CDR1 MNHEY and CDR2 SVGAGI. Losses at the gene ends were 2 bases for V and 2 bases for J; bases not matched to a gene: 7. The CDR3 is 16 amino acids. The CDR3 DNA reads TGTGCCAGCAGTTACCTTAGCGGGAGAGGGGCCTACGAGCAGTACTTC. Its protein is CASSYLSGRGAYEQYF.

The genes are TRBV3-1 and TRBJ2-4, with D maybe TRBD2 (6 bases). The CDR3 covers 15 residues. V lost 2 bases and J lost 7, with 15 bases in between. The germline CDR1 and CDR2 sequences are LGHDT and YNNKEL (reference sequence). The CDR3 region has the DNA TGTGCCAGCAGCCAACCCCTCCCGGGAGACAACATTCAGTACTTC. This encodes CASSQPLPGDNIQYF.

The chain uses TRBV28 and TRBJ2-1; 9 bases agree with TRBD2. The CDR3 spans 15 residues. CDR1 and CDR2 (germline): MDHEN, SYDVKM. After removal of 4 bases from V and 9 bases from J, the junction contained 10 bases not matched to a gene. The CDR3 here is CASSYAGTSPIEQFF. The CDR3 nucleotides read TGTGCCAGCAGTTATGCGGGGACTAGCCCTATTGAGCAGTTCTTC. Variable domain in full (rest from reference TRBV28 and TRBJ2-1): DVKVTQSSRYLVKRTGEKVFLECVQDMDHENMFWYRQDPGLGLRLIYFSYDVKMKEKGDIPEGYSVSREKKERFSLILESASTNQTSMYLCASSYAGTSPIEQFFGPGTRLTVL.

The rearrangement links TRBV5-4 to TRBJ2-1, with 12 bases identical to TRBD1. This CDR3 has 14 amino acids. Germline-derived CDR1 and CDR2 are SGHNT and YYREEE (reference sequence). Trimming cost V 7 bases and J 9 bases; bases outside gene matches: 8. CDR3 residues: CASHQGTGGGEQFF. The CDR3 DNA reads as TGTGCCAGCCACCAGGGGACAGGGGGCGGTGAGCAGTTCTTC.

The chain is built from TRBV19 and TRBJ1-1; 11 nucleotides align to TRBD1. The CDR3 is made up of 15 amino acids. With 6 bases clipped from V and 0 bases from J, the junction kept 3 bases outside the gene matches. CDR1 and CDR2 (germline): LNHDA, SQIVND (reference sequence). The CDR3 reads CASRGTGGVNTEAFF. The DNA of the CDR3 is TGTGCCAGTAGAGGGACAGGGGGAGTGAACACTGAAGCTTTCTTT. The whole variable domain, filled in from reference TRBV19 and TRBJ1-1, reads DGGITQSPKYLFRKEGQNVTLSCEQNLNHDAMYWYRQDPGQGLRLIYYSQIVNDFQKGDIAEGYSVSREKKESFPLTVTSAQKNPTAFYLCASRGTGGVNTEAFFGQGTRLTVV.

This chain uses TRBV6-1 with TRBJ2-2; D is ambiguous. The length of the CDR3 is 14 residues. The V end lost 1 base, the J end lost 7 bases, and 10 bases lay between the germline ends. Germline V gene data show CDR1 as MNHNS and CDR2 as SASEGT. Here the CDR3 DNA reads TGTGCCAGCAGTGAAGTGGCGGCAATCGGGGAGCTGTTTTTT. It specifies CASSEVAAIGELFF.

V is TRBV12-3 or TRBV12-4 and J is TRBJ1-1; TRBD1 might be the D (6 bases). The CDR3 loop spans 15 amino acids. The V and J ends lost 5 bases and 0 bases respectively, with 13 bases between them. The CDR3 loop is CASSRMGQMNTEAFF. DNA for the CDR3: TGTGCCAGCAGTCGCATGGGACAAATGAACACTGAAGCTTTCTTT.

This clonotype appeared many times. The V gene is TRBV28, the J gene TRBJ2-1; 8 bases are a match to TRBD2. Germline CDR1 is MDHEN and CDR2 is SYDVKM. The CDR3 spans 14 residues. The CDR3 sequence: CAITSGRSYNEQFF. Here the CDR3 DNA reads TGTGCTATTACTAGCGGACGCTCCTACAATGAGCAGTTCTTC.

There are a few counts of this clonotype. V gene TRBV29-1 combines with J gene TRBJ1-2; weak D call: TRBD1 (6 bases). V lost 6 bases and J 6 bases, leaving 11 bases between the germline ends. The germline CDR1 and CDR2 sequences are SQVTM and ANQGSEA. The CDR3 contains 11 residues. CDR3 region: CSVLGGHGYTF. As DNA, the CDR3 is TGCAGCGTACTGGGGGGCCATGGCTACACCTTC.